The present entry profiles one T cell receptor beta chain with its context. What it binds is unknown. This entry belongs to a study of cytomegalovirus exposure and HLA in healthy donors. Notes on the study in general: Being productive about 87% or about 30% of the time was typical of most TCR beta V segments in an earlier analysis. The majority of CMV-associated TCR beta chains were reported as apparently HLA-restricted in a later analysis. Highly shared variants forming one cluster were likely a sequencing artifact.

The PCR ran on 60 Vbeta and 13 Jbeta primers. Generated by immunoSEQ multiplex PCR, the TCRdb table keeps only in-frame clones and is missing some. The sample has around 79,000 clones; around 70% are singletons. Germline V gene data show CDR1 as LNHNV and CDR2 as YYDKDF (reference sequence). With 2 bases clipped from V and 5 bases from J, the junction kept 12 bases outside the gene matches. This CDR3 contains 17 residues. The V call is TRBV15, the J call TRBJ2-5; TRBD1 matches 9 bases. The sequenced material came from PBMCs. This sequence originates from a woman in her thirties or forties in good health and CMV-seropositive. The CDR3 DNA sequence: TGTGCCACCAGCAGACCTCTAACAGGGGGCGCGTGGGAGACCCAGTACTTC. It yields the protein CATSRPLTGGAWETQYF.